This T cell receptor (beta chain) was documented in a study of T cell responses to AZD1222 COVID-19 vaccine. The CDR3 consists of 12 residues. In germline, CDR1 is LNHDA, CDR2 SQIVND (reference sequence). V lost 3 bases and J 4 bases, leaving 3 bases between the germline ends. Some clones are missing from TCRdb's copy, which holds only in-frame ones; the method was immunoSEQ multiplex PCR. Counted here are under 150,000 clones, approximately 91% occurring once; the ten biggest clones make up 2.4%. A remark on this clone: What it binds is unknown.

Findings and limits, study-wide: Dominant at 160-218 and 743-854, vaccine-associated CD4 TCRs also spanned spike.

The specimen comprised peripheral blood, sampled on day 0 of AZD1222 vaccination. The chain uses TRBV19 and TRBJ2-2; no reliable D call. This receptor was taken from an adult in good health. CDR3 region: CASSISTGELFF. In nucleotides, the CDR3 is TGTGCCAGTAGTATTTCCACCGGGGAGCTGTTTTTT.